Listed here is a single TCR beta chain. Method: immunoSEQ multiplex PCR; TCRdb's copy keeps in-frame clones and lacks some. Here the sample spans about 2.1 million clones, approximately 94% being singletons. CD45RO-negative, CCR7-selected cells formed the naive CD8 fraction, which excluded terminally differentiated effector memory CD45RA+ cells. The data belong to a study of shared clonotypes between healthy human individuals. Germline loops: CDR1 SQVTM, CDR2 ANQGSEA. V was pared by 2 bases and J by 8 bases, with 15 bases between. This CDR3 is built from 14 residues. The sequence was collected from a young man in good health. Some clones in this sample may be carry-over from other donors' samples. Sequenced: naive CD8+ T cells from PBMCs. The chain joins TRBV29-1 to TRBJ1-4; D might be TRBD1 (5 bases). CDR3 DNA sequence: TGCAGCGTTGAACGGCAGGGAGAAGGCGAAAAACTGTTTTTT. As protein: CSVERQGEGEKLFF.